One sample yielded the 19 T cell receptor beta chains listed below, sequenced in a study of blood T cell repertoires in COVID-19. Assay: immunoSEQ multiplex PCR; the TCRdb copy retains only in-frame clones and omits some. The data hold about 180,000 clones, with around 86% observed a single time. The source material was peripheral blood. The receptors come from a man aged 45-65 years with active or convalescent COVID-19.

V and J are TRBV12-3 or TRBV12-4 and TRBJ1-2; possibly TRBD1 for D (5 bases). CDR3 length: 12 residues. V lost 4 bases to trimming and J lost 4 bases, with 7 bases between them. The CDR3 DNA is TGTGCCAGCAGTTCTCAGGGCTATGGCTACACCTTC. It is translated as CASSSQGYGYTF.

The V call is TRBV13, the J call TRBJ1-6; 12 nucleotides match TRBD1. After removal of 5 bases from V and 10 bases from J, the junction contained 3 bases not matched to a gene. Germline CDR1 reads PRHDT; CDR2 reads FYEKMQ (reference sequence). The CDR3 runs 14 residues. The DNA of the CDR3 is TGTGCCAGCAGCCCCGGGACAGGGGGCTCACCCCTCCACTTT. Amino acid sequence: CASSPGTGGSPLHF.

The gene calls are TRBV7-3 and TRBJ2-1, with a tentative D call TRBD2 (5 bases). Trimming took off 2 bases at V and 5 bases at J, with 13 bases between the two ends. Germline V gene sequence: CDR1 SGHTA, CDR2 FQGTGA. The CDR3 runs 15 residues. The CDR3 loop is CASSLSGGSHNEQFF. The CDR3 DNA is TGTGCCAGCAGCTTATCGGGTGGGAGCCACAATGAGCAGTTCTTC.

The chain uses TRBV7-3 and TRBJ1-2, with 7 bases lining up with TRBD1. CDR1 and CDR2 (germline): SGHTA, FQGTGA. With V trimmed by 5 bases and J by 0 bases, 6 bases remained unmatched. The CDR3 contains 15 residues. CDR3: CASSPGTDPNYGYTF. In DNA form, the CDR3 reads TGTGCCAGCAGCCCGGGGACAGACCCTAACTATGGCTACACCTTC.

J is TRBJ2-5 and V is TRBV6-1, with 9 nucleotides matching TRBD2. Germline V gene data show CDR1 as MNHNS and CDR2 as SASEGT. J was trimmed by 6 bases and V by 4 bases; bases with no gene match: 12. The CDR3 covers 16 residues. The CDR3 DNA is TGTGCCAGCAGTGTAAAGGCTAGCGGGAATCGGCAGACCCAGTACTTC. It codes for CASSVKASGNRQTQYF.

The V and J genes are TRBV9 and TRBJ2-5, with D tentatively TRBD2 (5 bases). Trimming cost V 4 bases and J 2 bases, with 33 bases left between them. Germline CDR1 SGDLS, CDR2 YYNGEE. The CDR3 sequence is 21 residues long. The DNA of the CDR3 is TGTGCCAGCAGCTCAAGTCGGATGGGTAGCTCCCTCATTTGGACTCAAGAGACCCAGTACTTC. Translated: CASSSSRMGSSLIWTQETQYF.

The chain employs TRBV24-1 and TRBJ1-1; 7 bases fit TRBD1. CDR1 is KGHDR, CDR2 SFDVKD, per germline. The CDR3 is 15 residues long. Losses at the gene ends were 7 bases for V and 1 base for J; bases not matched to a gene: 8. For the CDR3, the DNA is TGTGCCACCAGCGACGCCCGACAGGGGAACACTGAAGCTTTCTTT. Translation: CATSDARQGNTEAFF.

The genes are TRBV18 and TRBJ2-1, with 12 bases aligning to TRBD2. The ends lost 3 bases at V and 8 bases at J; junction bases unmatched: 5. Looked up from germline, CDR1 is KGHSH and CDR2 is LQKENI. The CDR3 is made up of 15 amino acids. CDR3 sequence: CASSPTSGSKDEQFF. In DNA, the CDR3 is TGTGCCAGCTCACCGACTAGCGGGAGTAAGGATGAGCAGTTCTTC.

J is TRBJ1-6 and V is TRBV13, with D possibly TRBD1 on 6 matching bases. The V end was cut by 2 bases, the J end by 7 bases, with 18 bases between. The CDR3 is 17 amino acids. Germline lookup yields CDR1 PRHDT and CDR2 FYEKMQ (reference sequence). The CDR3 reads CASSLSWKQGRNSPLHF. Here the CDR3 DNA reads TGTGCCAGCAGCTTAAGTTGGAAACAGGGCAGGAATTCACCCCTCCACTTT.

The gene calls are TRBV29-1 and TRBJ2-2; D may be TRBD2 (5 bases). The CDR3 loop spans 13 amino acids. Germline lookup yields CDR1 SQVTM and CDR2 ANQGSEA. V was shortened by 1 base and J by 4 bases, with 7 bases between the two germline ends. The CDR3 spells CSVEVASTGELFF. The CDR3 nucleotides are TGCAGCGTTGAAGTAGCGAGCACCGGGGAGCTGTTTTTT.

This chain joins TRBV7-6 and TRBJ1-4, with 9 bases that match TRBD1. The J segment lost 7 bases and the V segment lost 8 bases, leaving 11 bases of the junction unmatched. CDR1 and CDR2 (germline): SGHVS, FNYEAQ. The CDR3 runs to 15 residues. This CDR3 is CASSPGQGLIEKLFF. For the CDR3, the DNA is TGTGCCAGCTCCCCGGGACAGGGCTTAATTGAAAAACTGTTTTTT.

The V gene is TRBV6-5, the J gene TRBJ1-5; possibly TRBD1 for D (5 bases). Germline CDR1 is MNHEY and CDR2 is SVGAGI. Trimming cost V 0 bases and J 3 bases, with 9 bases left between them. CDR3 size: 15 residues. In nucleotides, the CDR3 is TGTGCCAGCAGTTACTCGATACAGGCCAATCAGCCCCAGCATTTT. Translating it yields CASSYSIQANQPQHF.

The gene calls are TRBV9 and TRBJ2-1, with 11 bases lining up with TRBD1. The CDR3 is made up of 19 amino acids. CDR1 and CDR2 (germline): SGDLS, YYNGEE. Losses at the gene ends were 0 bases for V and 2 bases for J; bases not matched to a gene: 10. The CDR3: CASSVAPEGGQGAYNEQFF. DNA of the CDR3: TGTGCCAGCAGCGTAGCCCCGGAGGGGGGACAGGGGGCCTACAATGAGCAGTTCTTC.

This chain links TRBV4-2 with TRBJ2-2; D call uncertain. This CDR3 has 15 residues. Germline CDR1 LGHNA, CDR2 YNFKEQ. V lost 0 bases and J 4 bases, leaving 9 bases between the germline ends. The CDR3 region is CASSQDRSSTGELFF. The CDR3 nucleotides read TGTGCCAGCAGCCAAGATCGGAGCAGCACCGGGGAGCTGTTTTTT.

The J gene is TRBJ1-2, the V gene TRBV19; D is possibly TRBD1 (6 bases). Per the germline V gene, CDR1 is LNHDA and CDR2 is SQIVND (reference sequence). The CDR3 consists of 16 residues. Trimming took off 3 bases at V and 4 bases at J, with 18 bases between the two ends. As DNA, the CDR3 is TGTGCCAGTAGTATGACAATAACAGGGTTTTCCTATGGCTACACCTTC. Translation gives CASSMTITGFSYGYTF.

The genes are TRBV10-3 and TRBJ2-7; 7 bases align to TRBD1. The V gene end was trimmed by 0 bases and the J gene end by 4 bases; junction bases not matched to a gene: 3. CDR3 size: 14 residues. Germline CDR1 ENHRY, CDR2 SYGVKD. CDR3 sequence reads: CAISESGQEYEQYF. In DNA form, the CDR3 reads TGTGCCATCAGTGAGTCCGGACAGGAATACGAGCAGTACTTC.

CDR3 amino acids: CASTPRTGLDEQFF. CDR3 DNA sequence: TGTGCCAGCACCCCCCGGACAGGGTTGGATGAGCAGTTCTTC. The V and J genes are TRBV2 and TRBJ2-1; 8 nucleotides align to TRBD1. This CDR3 is built from 14 residues. Germline values: CDR1 SNHLY, CDR2 FYNNEI. With 7 bases clipped from V and 8 bases from J, the junction kept 10 bases outside the gene matches.

The rearrangement uses TRBV19 and TRBJ2-5; tentatively, D is TRBD1 (6 bases). Germline V CDR1 and CDR2: LNHDA, SQIVND (reference sequence). The CDR3 has 15 amino acids. V lost 6 bases and J 1 base, leaving 15 bases between the germline ends. This chain's CDR3 is CASSPTQGPQETQYF. The CDR3 DNA follows: TGTGCCAGTAGCCCTACCCAGGGGCCCCAAGAGACCCAGTACTTC. The full variable domain, completed using reference TRBV19 and TRBJ2-5, is DGGITQSPKYLFRKEGQNVTLSCEQNLNHDAMYWYRQDPGQGLRLIYYSQIVNDFQKGDIAEGYSVSREKKESFPLTVTSAQKNPTAFYLCASSPTQGPQETQYFGPGTRLLVL.

The chain is built from TRBV27 and TRBJ1-4; D gene unclear. CDR1 is MNHEY, CDR2 SMNVEV, per germline (reference sequence). Trimming took off 5 bases at V and 1 base at J, with 11 bases between the two ends. The CDR3 is made up of 15 amino acids. The CDR3 sequence: CASSPRRGTNEKLFF. CDR3 in DNA: TGTGCCAGCAGTCCCCGACGGGGAACTAATGAAAAACTGTTTTTT.